The rows below give T cell receptor beta chains drawn from one sample of a study of cytomegalovirus exposure and HLA in healthy donors. Sequencing was performed with immunoSEQ multiplex PCR; in TCRdb, only in-frame clones are kept and a portion is missing. Of 120,000 or so clones detected, roughly 90% appear once; the ten largest clones hold 1.5% to 2%. Sequencing was carried out using PBMCs. These receptors came from a woman aged 18-29 years in good health and CMV-seronegative. Both conserved end residues are part of each CDR3. Fields, in order: V gene, clone size, CDR3 length, J gene, CDR3 protein. Size is stated for part of the rows, as once, few or many counts, or as a class when the clone is expanded.

>TRBV5-6|.|17|TRBJ1-5
CASSSNDRGRLNQPQHF
>TRBV7-2|.|15|TRBJ1-5
CASSTTGNNNQPQHF
>TRBV2|few|11|TRBJ1-2
CASNRERGYTF
>TRBV30|.|16|TRBJ2-6
CAWRAGLISGANVLTF
>TRBV18|few|16|TRBJ2-5
CASSPPRTGVTETQYF
>TRBV18|.|16|TRBJ2-7
CASSPRSTGGSGEQYF
>TRBV19|.|14|TRBJ1-1
CASSATGANTEAFF
>TRBV6-5|.|15|TRBJ1-2
CASRTQTGGWDGYTF
>TRBV11-2|.|15|TRBJ2-7
CASSPSGGRAYEQYF
>TRBV6-5|.|16|TRBJ2-7
CASSYAPSGGYYEQYF
>TRBV5-1|.|15|TRBJ1-5
CASSLFAGSNQPQHF
>TRBV28|.|16|TRBJ1-5
CASSSGPGGSNQPQHF
>TRBV18|.|16|TRBJ1-4
CASSPPGQGVNEKLFF
>TRBV5-5|few|15|TRBJ1-5
CASSLRIDRDQPQHF
>TRBV5-1|.|14|TRBJ1-5
CASSYEGGNQPQHF
>TRBV4-2|.|15|TRBJ2-5
CASSQGNGAVETQYF
>TRBV28|few|14|TRBJ2-7
CASRSGRAPYEQYF
>TRBV13|.|18|TRBJ2-7
CASSLGSRRLAGSYEQYF
>TRBV30|few|12|TRBJ1-2
CAWSVHRGGYTF
>TRBV6-6|few|16|TRBJ2-3
CASSPPSGGGRDTQYF
>TRBV30|.|14|TRBJ2-7
CAWERGTGGGEQYF
>TRBV2|.|14|TRBJ2-7
CASGRTGGSSEQYF
>TRBV28|.|15|TRBJ1-1
CASSLIGDRGREAFF
>TRBV27|.|15|TRBJ2-1
CASSLAGVTYNEQFF
>TRBV5-4|.|12|TRBJ1-2
CASSPDREGYTF
>TRBV30|.|13|TRBJ1-3
CAWMRASGNTIYF
>TRBV7-2|.|14|TRBJ2-3
CASRTSGSSDTQYF
>TRBV29-1|.|14|TRBJ1-2
CSVEKGRAHYGYTF
>TRBV5-1|.|15|TRBJ1-2
CASSFGDTAYYGYTF
>TRBV18|.|16|TRBJ2-1
CASSPRGTGVYNEQFF
>TRBV18|once|15|TRBJ2-5
CASSPSNGGQETQYF